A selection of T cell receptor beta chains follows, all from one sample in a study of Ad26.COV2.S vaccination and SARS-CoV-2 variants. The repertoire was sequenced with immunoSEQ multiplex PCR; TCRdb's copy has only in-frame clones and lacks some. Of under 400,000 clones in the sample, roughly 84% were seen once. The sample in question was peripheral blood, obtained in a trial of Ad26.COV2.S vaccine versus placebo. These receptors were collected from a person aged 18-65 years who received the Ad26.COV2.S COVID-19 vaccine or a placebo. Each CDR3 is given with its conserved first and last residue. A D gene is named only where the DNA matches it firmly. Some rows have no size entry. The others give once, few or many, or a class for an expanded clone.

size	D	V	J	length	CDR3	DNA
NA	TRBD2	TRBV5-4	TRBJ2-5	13	CASSPAGGLTQYF	TGTGCCAGCAGCCCAGCGGGGGGGTTGACCCAGTACTTC
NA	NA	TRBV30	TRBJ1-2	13	CAWRTEGFYGYTF	TGTGCCTGGAGGACCGAGGGTTTCTATGGCTACACCTTC
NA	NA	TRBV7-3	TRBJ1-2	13	CASSLTSGDGYTF	TGTGCCAGCAGCTTAACCTCAGGGGATGGCTACACCTTC
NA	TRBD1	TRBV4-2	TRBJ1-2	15	CASSQVDRESYGYTF	TGTGCCAGCAGCCAAGTGGACAGGGAAAGCTATGGCTACACCTTC
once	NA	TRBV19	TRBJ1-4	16	CASSIPMRSGDEKLFF	TGTGCCAGTAGTATCCCTATGAGGTCTGGGGATGAAAAACTGTTTTTT
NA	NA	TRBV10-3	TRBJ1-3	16	CAISDGRTASGNTIYF	TGTGCCATCAGTGACGGTAGGACAGCCTCTGGAAACACCATATATTTT
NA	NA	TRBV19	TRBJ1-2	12	CASSSDSYGYTF	TGTGCCAGTAGTTCCGACAGCTATGGCTACACCTTC
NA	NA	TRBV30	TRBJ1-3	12	CAWIPVGNTIYF	TGTGCCTGGATCCCTGTTGGAAACACCATATATTTT
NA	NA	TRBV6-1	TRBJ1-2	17	CASSEQGLGGTNYGYTF	TGTGCCAGCAGTGAACAGGGCTTGGGGGGAACTAACTATGGCTACACCTTC
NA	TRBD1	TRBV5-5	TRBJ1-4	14	CASSLVQGVVKLFF	TGTGCCAGCAGCTTGGTGCAGGGGGTGGTAAAACTGTTTTTT
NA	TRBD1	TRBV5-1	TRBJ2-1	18	CASSLYTLWTGVYNEQFF	TGCGCCAGCAGCTTGTACACCCTTTGGACAGGGGTATACAATGAGCAGTTCTTC
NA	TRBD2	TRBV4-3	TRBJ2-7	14	CASSQGRGGAKQYF	TGCGCCAGCAGCCAAGGCCGGGGGGGTGCTAAGCAGTACTTC
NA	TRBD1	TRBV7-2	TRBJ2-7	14	CASSLAGQGPEQYF	TGTGCCAGCAGCTTGGCGGGACAGGGGCCCGAGCAGTACTTC
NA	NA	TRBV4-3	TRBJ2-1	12	CASSQDGNEQFF	TGCGCCAGCAGCCAGGACGGCAATGAGCAGTTCTTC
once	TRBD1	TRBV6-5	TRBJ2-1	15	CASSYDRGYSDEQFF	TGTGCCAGCAGTTACGACAGGGGGTACAGTGATGAGCAGTTCTTC
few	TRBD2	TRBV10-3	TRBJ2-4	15	CAISEVRTSGNIQYF	TGTGCCATCAGTGAGGTTCGGACTAGCGGAAACATTCAGTACTTC
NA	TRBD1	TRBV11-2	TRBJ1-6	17	CASSLRGGASYNSPLHF	TGTGCCAGCAGCTTAAGAGGGGGCGCATCCTATAATTCACCCCTCCACTTT
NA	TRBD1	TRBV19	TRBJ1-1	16	CASSSRTGGMNTEAFF	TGTGCCAGTAGTTCCCGGACAGGGGGTATGAACACTGAAGCTTTCTTT
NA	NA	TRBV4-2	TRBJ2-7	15	CASSQDPVSSYEQYF	TGTGCCAGCAGCCAAGATCCCGTCAGCTCCTACGAGCAGTACTTC
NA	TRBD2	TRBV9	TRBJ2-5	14	CASSPSGGVETQYF	TGTGCCAGCAGCCCTAGCGGGGGGGTAGAGACCCAGTACTTC
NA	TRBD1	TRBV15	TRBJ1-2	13	CATSRGQGYGYTF	TGTGCCACCAGCAGGGGACAGGGCTATGGCTACACCTTC
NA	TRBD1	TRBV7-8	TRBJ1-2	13	CASSPDRGYGYTF	TGTGCCAGCAGCCCAGACAGGGGGTATGGCTACACCTTC
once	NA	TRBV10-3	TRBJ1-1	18	CAISEGGVFGSRRGEAFF	TGTGCCATCAGTGAAGGTGGGGTATTCGGGTCGCGGCGTGGGGAAGCTTTCTTT
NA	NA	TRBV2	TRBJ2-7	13	CASSQGSVHEQYF	TGTGCCAGCAGCCAGGGTTCCGTCCACGAGCAGTACTTC
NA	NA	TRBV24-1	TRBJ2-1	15	CATSDRTVSYNEQFF	TGTGCCACCAGTGACAGGACAGTTTCCTACAATGAGCAGTTCTTC
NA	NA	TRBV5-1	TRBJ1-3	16	CASSLEGWGSGNTIYF	TGCGCCAGCAGCTTGGAAGGTTGGGGGTCTGGAAACACCATATATTTT
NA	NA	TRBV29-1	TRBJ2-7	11	CSSRDAETQYF	TGCAGCTCCCGGGACGCGGAGACGCAGTACTTC
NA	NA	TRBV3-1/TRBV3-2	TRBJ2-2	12	CASSQTGRELFF	TGTGCCAGCAGCCAAACAGGACGGGAGCTGTTTTTT
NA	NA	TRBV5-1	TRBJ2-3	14	CASSLGDTRGTQYF	TGCGCCAGCAGCTTGGGGGACACCCGGGGTACGCAGTATTTT
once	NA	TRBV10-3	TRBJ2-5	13	CATQGGGQETQYF	TGTGCCACCCAGGGGGGGGGACAAGAGACCCAGTACTTC
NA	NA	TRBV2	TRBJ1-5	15	CASSPESRYNQPQHF	TGTGCCAGCAGTCCCGAATCCAGATACAATCAGCCCCAGCATTTT
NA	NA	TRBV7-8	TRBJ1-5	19	CASSLKTARGLYSNQPQHF	TGTGCCAGCAGCTTAAAGACAGCCAGGGGACTTTATAGCAATCAGCCCCAGCATTTT
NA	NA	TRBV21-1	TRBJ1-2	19	CASSKVRDRERRANYGYTF	TGTGCCAGCAGCAAAGTAAGGGACAGGGAACGGAGGGCTAACTATGGCTACACCTTC
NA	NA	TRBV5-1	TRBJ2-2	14	CASSFLGGTGELFF	TGCGCCAGCAGCTTCCTGGGTGGCACCGGGGAGCTGTTTTTT
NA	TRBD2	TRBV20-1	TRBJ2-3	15	CSASRSSGSTDTQYF	TGCAGTGCTAGTAGGTCTAGCGGTAGCACAGATACGCAGTATTTT
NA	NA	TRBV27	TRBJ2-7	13	CASSSGISYEQYF	TGTGCCAGCAGTTCGGGGATCTCCTACGAGCAGTACTTC
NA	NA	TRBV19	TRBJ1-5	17	CASSTTLSRGANQPQHF	TGTGCCAGTAGTACCACACTAAGTAGGGGGGCCAATCAGCCCCAGCATTTT
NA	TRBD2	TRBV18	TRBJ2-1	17	CASSPPALAGIYNEQFF	TGTGCCAGCTCACCACCAGCATTAGCGGGGATCTACAATGAGCAGTTCTTC
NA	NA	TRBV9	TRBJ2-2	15	CASRAGYGGTGELFF	TGTGCCAGCAGGGCCGGGTACGGGGGAACCGGGGAGCTGTTTTTT
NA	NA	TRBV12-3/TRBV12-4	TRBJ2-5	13	CASSPGLQETQYF	TGTGCCAGCAGTCCGGGACTCCAAGAGACCCAGTACTTC
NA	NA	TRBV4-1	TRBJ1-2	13	CASSLRTESGYTF	TGCGCCAGCAGCCTCCGGACAGAGTCTGGCTACACCTTC
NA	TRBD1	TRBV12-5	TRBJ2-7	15	CASGLVRDSRGEQYF	TGTGCTAGTGGTTTGGTACGGGACAGCCGTGGGGAGCAGTACTTC
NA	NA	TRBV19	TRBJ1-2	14	CASSIGPLNYGYTF	TGTGCCAGTAGTATCGGACCGTTAAACTATGGCTACACCTTC
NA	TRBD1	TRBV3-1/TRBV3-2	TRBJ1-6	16	CASSQGYGQGGSPLHF	TGTGCCAGCAGCCAAGGATATGGACAGGGGGGTTCACCCCTCCACTTT
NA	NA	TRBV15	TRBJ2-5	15	CATSRDGRLQETQYF	TGTGCCACCAGCAGAGATGGACGCCTACAAGAGACCCAGTACTTC
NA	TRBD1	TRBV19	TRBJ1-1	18	CASSIGLVRQGLNTEAFF	TGTGCCAGTAGTATAGGGCTTGTCCGACAGGGGCTGAACACTGAAGCTTTCTTT
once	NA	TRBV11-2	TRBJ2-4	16	CASAPNLGEAKNIQYF	TGTGCCAGCGCCCCCAATCTGGGGGAGGCCAAAAACATTCAGTACTTC
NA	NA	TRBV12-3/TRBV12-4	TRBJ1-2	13	CASSLRGGYGYTF	TGTGCCAGCAGTTTAAGGGGCGGATATGGCTACACCTTC
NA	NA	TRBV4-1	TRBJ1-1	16	CASSQTRGAGSTEAFF	TGCGCCAGCAGCCAGACCCGAGGTGCGGGTAGCACTGAAGCTTTCTTT
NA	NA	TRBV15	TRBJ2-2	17	CATSRDLYRVRSGELFF	TGTGCCACCAGCAGAGATCTTTACAGGGTTAGGTCCGGGGAGCTGTTTTTT
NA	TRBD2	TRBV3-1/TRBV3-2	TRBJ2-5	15	CASSQDLAGGQTQYF	TGTGCCAGCAGCCAAGATCTAGCGGGGGGCCAGACCCAGTACTTC
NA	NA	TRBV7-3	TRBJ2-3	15	CASSLGTLSTDTQYF	TGTGCCAGCAGCTTAGGCACCCTAAGCACAGATACGCAGTATTTT
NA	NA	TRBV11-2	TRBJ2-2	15	CASSFGGHNTGELFF	TGTGCCAGCAGCTTTGGGGGACACAACACCGGGGAGCTGTTTTTT
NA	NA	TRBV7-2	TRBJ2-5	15	CASTQSGRPQETQYF	TGTGCCAGCACGCAGTCTGGACGGCCACAAGAGACCCAGTACTTC
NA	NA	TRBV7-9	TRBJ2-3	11	CASSPTDTQYF	TGTGCCAGCAGCCCGACAGATACGCAGTATTTT
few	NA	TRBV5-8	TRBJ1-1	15	CASSLFPRGNTEAFF	TGTGCCAGCAGCTTGTTTCCCAGGGGGAACACTGAAGCTTTCTTT
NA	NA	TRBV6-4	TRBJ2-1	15	CASKQEGSFNNEQFF	TGTGCCAGCAAACAGGAGGGATCCTTTAACAATGAGCAGTTCTTC
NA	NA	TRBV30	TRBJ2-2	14	CAWQGIRNTGELFF	TGTGCCTGGCAGGGGATTCGGAACACCGGGGAGCTGTTTTTT
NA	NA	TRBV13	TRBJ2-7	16	CASSASQGTKSYEQYF	TGTGCCAGCAGCGCCTCCCAGGGGACGAAAAGCTACGAGCAGTACTTC
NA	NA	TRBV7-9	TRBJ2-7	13	CASSRLGSYEQYF	TGTGCCAGCAGCCGACTTGGATCCTACGAGCAGTACTTC